This TCR beta chain came from a study of identical twins (dated by TCRdb to the mid-2010s). Regarding the study in general: The study deep-sequenced TCR alpha and beta repertoires from monozygotic twins, unrelated adults of various ages and cord blood to test whether fetal clonotypes persist. To rule out contamination, replicate twin experiments were performed at different times with different library preparation protocols. Results the study describes overall, beyond this receptor: Compared with coincidental sharing between unrelated individuals, out-of-frame TCR alpha sequences shared between twins showed an excess of sequences with low generation probability. Zero-insertion analyses could be partly confounded by invariant T cells such as MAIT and iNKT, though diverse VJ usage argued against such confounding for most clonotypes. Because the same donors could not be followed over many years, the conclusions relied on cross-sectional statistical analysis. A weaker excess of twin sharing was found in beta out-of-frame sequences because the signal-to-noise ratio was lowered by fewer shared sequences. Out-of-frame TCR alpha sharing in monozygotic twins was systematically underestimated by recombination models, whereas sharing between unrelated individuals was in agreement with the recombination models. Fewer insertions were carried by abundant cord blood beta clonotypes, a similar but weaker trend appeared in young adult naive repertoires, and no such trend appeared in memory repertoires.

Its CDR3 holds 14 amino acids, cysteine through phenylalanine. Left in the record is the CDR3 DNA by itself, 42 bases read in frame from the first base. V loses 6 bases, J loses 4 bases, and the germline ends lie 12 bases apart. The germline V gene sets CDR1 to MDHEN and CDR2 to SYDVKM. Receptors were amplified or captured by 5' RACE. TCRdb records Illumina HiSeq 2000 as the sequencer. A universal primer binding site was added through template switching, and the final cDNA carried a unique molecular identifier so that TCR cDNA molecules could be counted accurately. Specific primers in the conserved constant-segment region were used to synthesize first-strand cDNA for the TCR alpha and beta chains. To control for contamination, each cDNA library was double barcoded with a SMART-Mk sample barcode plus Illumina barcodes. TruSeq adapter sequences and Illumina sample barcodes were added in two successive PCR steps. The Illumina HiSeq platform was used with custom primers to sequence TCR alpha and beta cDNA libraries. As for how the authors treated the data: MiGEC was used to process raw reads and extract unique molecular identifiers, and MiXCR was used to find CDR3 positions. For each individual, recombination models were inferred using an EM algorithm with the repgenHMM and IGoR tools. Shared clonotype analysis was performed with the tcR package in R, normalizing sharing by the product of cloneset sizes. Out-of-frame nonproductive sequences were analyzed to study raw recombination free of thymic and clonal selection effects. TCRdb trimmed public reads at Q25 via fastp, called clones via MiXCR and kept in-frame beta chains. Under each unique CDR3 protein, matching rows form one entry showing the most common genes and DNA. TCRdb's processing, not the authors', yielded these V and J calls. This sample is represented by around 250,000 distinct CDR3 sequences; about 12% of them were singletons. Under 4.5% of the sample goes to the ten largest clones.

Every donor in the study was a healthy Caucasian. Three pairs of female monozygotic twins, all aged 18 to 29 years, were included in the twin cohort. Miltenyi CD45RO+ enrichment and human naive T-cell isolation kits were used to isolate memory (CD45RO+) and naive T cells from PBMC. This clonotype showed up just a few times. There is no known antigen for this receptor. Base qualities are missing; no much larger clone stands one base away. The same sample was also studied in work on yellow fever vaccine responses in identical twins. The second study's authors report: According to the authors, the vaccine-induced T cell response in identical twins seemed to be partly convergent and partly specific to each individual. In the study, vaccine-responding T cell clones were precisely tracked in identical twins.

The sequenced sample consisted of memory (CD45RO+) T cells sorted from blood. The cell subset or site label of this sample denotes: CD45RO+ enriched T cells. This chain is built from TRBV28 and TRBJ1-4; a tentative D call is TRBD1 (6 bases match). This TCR was recovered from a young woman in good health. The DNA sequence follows: TGTGCCAGCAGCCGCACAGGGTTTAATGAAAAACTGTTTTTT. Translated, it gives CASSRTGFNEKLFF. The reference TRBV28 and TRBJ1-4 proteins fill in what lies around the CDR3, so the full variable domain reads DVKVTQSSRYLVKRTGEKVFLECVQDMDHENMFWYRQDPGLGLRLIYFSYDVKMKEKGDIPEGYSVSREKKERFSLILESASTNQTSMYLCASSRTGFNEKLFFGSGTQLSVL.